This TCR beta chain stems from a study of T-cell reconstitution after alpha-beta-depleted transplantation in children. Unique molecular identifiers were incorporated during preparation of the TCRbeta library. TCRdb passed the PCR reads through MiXCR, listing each CDR3 protein once. Among about 200,000 distinct CDR3 sequences listed, roughly 15% were seen once. Sequences were derived from PBMCs, mostly from graft donor cells, sampled 360 days after TCRalphabeta/CD19-depleted stem cell transplant. This TCR came from a male patient aged 2 to 9 who had a stem cell transplant for acute lymphoblastic leukemia, so the T cells may come from the graft donor.

The CDR3 loop reads CASSFGGAQAFF. DNA for the CDR3: TGTGCCAGCAGTTTTGGGGGGGCGCAAGCTTTCTTT. The chain recombines TRBV27 with TRBJ1-1; D perhaps matches TRBD1 (6 bases). The CDR3 runs to 12 residues. Trimming took off 3 bases at V and 9 bases at J, with 11 bases between the two ends. Per germline, CDR1 MNHEY and CDR2 SMNVEV (reference sequence).